This is a list of T cell receptor beta chains from one sample in a study of human T cells and chemical hapten exposure. TCRdb itself ran the RACE reads through MiXCR, one entry per CDR3 protein. The table includes approximately 80,000 distinct CDR3 sequences, 10% to 13% detected once. Sample: whole blood, taken in connection with sensitization to the hapten diphenylcyclopropenone (DPC). These receptors all stem from a woman aged 50 to 65 with alopecia areata. Some clones in this sample may be carry-over from other donors' samples. CDR3s include the opening cysteine and the closing phenylalanine or tryptophan. The D gene is left open where the match is weak. Size tells how often a clone was seen (once, few, many) or the class of an expanded clone, and some rows leave it out.

>TRBV7-3|TRBJ2-7|.|many
TGTGCCAGCAGCCTAGCGGGACAGGGCGCCTACGAGCAGTACTTC
CASSLAGQGAYEQYF
>TRBV6-1|TRBJ2-1|TRBD2|few
TGTGCCAGCAGTCCTCGGACTAGCGAGAATTACAATGAGCAGTTCTTC
CASSPRTSENYNEQFF
>TRBV6-5|TRBJ1-3|.|many
TGTGCCAGCTTCCCTTACCGGGCCGTCTCTGGAAACACCATATATTTT
CASFPYRAVSGNTIYF
>TRBV28|TRBJ2-5|TRBD2|many
TGTGCCAGCAGTTCAAGACTAGCAGCTACCCAAGAGACCCAGTACTTC
CASSSRLAATQETQYF
>TRBV5-1|TRBJ2-3|TRBD2|many
TGCGCCAGCAGCTTCGGGGGGTCTAGCACAGATACGCAGTATTTT
CASSFGGSSTDTQYF
>TRBV2|TRBJ1-5|.|many
TGTGCCAGCCGGGAAGTTTGGTCCAATCAGCCCCAGCATTTT
CASREVWSNQPQHF
>TRBV5-1|TRBJ2-1|.|few
TGCGCCAGCAGCCTACAACCCCGACAGTCGAATGAGCAGTTCTTC
CASSLQPRQSNEQFF
>TRBV3-1|TRBJ2-1|TRBD2|few
TGTGCCAGCAGCCTTAACTTAGCGGGAGTAGTAAATGAGCAGTTCTTC
CASSLNLAGVVNEQFF
>TRBV5-1|TRBJ2-7|.|few
TGCGCCAGCAGCCGGGCAGGGCCCAGATCCAACGAGCAGTACTTC
CASSRAGPRSNEQYF
>TRBV7-3|TRBJ2-3|TRBD1|many
TGTGCCAGCAGCCCGTCGGGACAGGTCACAGATACGCAGTATTTT
CASSPSGQVTDTQYF
>TRBV29-1|TRBJ2-2|TRBD1|.
TGCAGCGTCTCCGGGACAGGGGGCGCGCTTAACACCGGGGAGCTGTTTTTT
CSVSGTGGALNTGELFF
>TRBV5-4|TRBJ2-2|.|few
TGTGCCAGCAGCTCGGGGGCGTGGGAGAACACCGGGGAGCTGTTTTTT
CASSSGAWENTGELFF
>TRBV30|TRBJ1-5|.|many
TGTGCCTGGAGCGTTCTAGTTATGGGGCCCCAGCATTTT
CAWSVLVMGPQHF
>TRBV7-9|TRBJ2-2|.|.
TGTGCCAGCAGCCTCGCGTGGACCGGGGAGCTGTTTTTT
CASSLAWTGELFF
>TRBV20-1|TRBJ1-2|.|many
TGCAGTGCCCATTTTTCGCTGTATGGCTACACCTTC
CSAHFSLYGYTF
>TRBV20-1|TRBJ2-7|TRBD2|few
TGCAGTGCTAGAGCCTCCCAGGGACTAGCTTACGAGCAGTACTTC
CSARASQGLAYEQYF
>TRBV24-1|TRBJ2-1|.|many
TGTGCCACCAGTGATTCCGGACAGCGAGACGAGCAGTTCTTC
CATSDSGQRDEQFF
>TRBV18|TRBJ2-7|.|many
TGTGCCAGCTCACCACCTAGAGGGACCTCCTACGAGCAGTACTTC
CASSPPRGTSYEQYF
>TRBV7-2|TRBJ2-1|.|many
TGTGCCAGCAGCTTCGACAGGGGAGGGTACAATGAGCAGTTCTTC
CASSFDRGGYNEQFF
>TRBV11-2|TRBJ2-1|TRBD2|.
TGTGCCAGCAGCTTAGAGGGACTAGCGGGAGAGAATGAGCAGTTCTTC
CASSLEGLAGENEQFF
>TRBV29-1|TRBJ2-5|TRBD1|many
TGCAGCGTTGAAATGGGTAGGGGGCCGGAGACCCAGTACTTC
CSVEMGRGPETQYF
>TRBV12-3/TRBV12-4|TRBJ2-7|.|.
TGTGCCAGCAGTTTAGCCAGGCTTGGAAACGGGGAGCAGTACTTC
CASSLARLGNGEQYF
>TRBV9|TRBJ2-3|TRBD2|.
TGTGCCAGCGGCTACGGGGGGTCGGATACGCAGTATTTT
CASGYGGSDTQYF
>TRBV27|TRBJ2-7|TRBD1|many
TGTGCCAGCAGTGTCCGGGACAGCACCTACGAGCAGTACTTC
CASSVRDSTYEQYF
>TRBV12-3/TRBV12-4|TRBJ2-3|.|few
TGTGCCAGCAGTTTAGCGGAGGGCTCAGATACGCAGTATTTT
CASSLAEGSDTQYF
>TRBV2|TRBJ2-3|.|many
TGTGCCAGCGGTATCGGGACTGCGCAGTATTTT
CASGIGTAQYF
>TRBV7-9|TRBJ2-3|.|.
TGTGCCAGCAGCTTAGCGGCTAGCACAGATACGCAGTATTTT
CASSLAASTDTQYF
>TRBV11-2|TRBJ1-5|.|many
TGTGCCAGCAGCTTGATGGGAAGCAATCAGCCCCAGCATTTT
CASSLMGSNQPQHF
>TRBV7-2|TRBJ2-3|.|many
TGTGCCAGCAGCTTAGCGCGGTCTTGGACCCCGCTCGGGACAGATACGCAGTATTTT
CASSLARSWTPLGTDTQYF
>TRBV15|TRBJ1-1|.|many
TGTGCCACCAGCAGAGGAAACCCTCAAGCTTTCTTT
CATSRGNPQAFF
>TRBV7-6|TRBJ2-3|.|many
TGTGCCAGCAGCTTAGCCGCCGCCGGGGGAACAAATACGCAGTATTTT
CASSLAAAGGTNTQYF
>TRBV5-6|TRBJ1-5|.|many
TGTGCCAGCACTCTCGGACCAGGGGGCAATCAGCCCCAGCATTTT
CASTLGPGGNQPQHF
>TRBV10-3|TRBJ2-7|.|.
TGTGCCATCGGGGGGGCTAGCGCTTCCTACGAGCAGTACTTC
CAIGGASASYEQYF